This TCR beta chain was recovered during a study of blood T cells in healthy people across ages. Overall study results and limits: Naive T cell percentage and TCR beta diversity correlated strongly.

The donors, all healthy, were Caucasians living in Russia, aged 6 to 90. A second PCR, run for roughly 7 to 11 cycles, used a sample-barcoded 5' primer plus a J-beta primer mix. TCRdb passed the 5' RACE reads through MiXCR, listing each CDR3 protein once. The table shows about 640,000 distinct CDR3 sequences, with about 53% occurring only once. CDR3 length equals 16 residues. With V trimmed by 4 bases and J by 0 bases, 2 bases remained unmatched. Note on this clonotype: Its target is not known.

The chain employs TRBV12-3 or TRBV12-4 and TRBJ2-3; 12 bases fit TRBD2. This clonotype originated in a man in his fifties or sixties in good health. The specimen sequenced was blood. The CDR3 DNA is TGTGCCAGCAGTTCTACTAGCGGGGGGAGCACAGATACGCAGTATTTT. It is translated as CASSSTSGGSTDTQYF.